This TCR beta chain was sequenced during a study of lymphopenia after photon versus proton radiotherapy. There are 14 residues in the CDR3. Germline V gene data show CDR1 as SGDLS and CDR2 as YYNGEE. Data came from immunoSEQ multiplex PCR; TCRdb stores just in-frame clones and leaves some out. Altogether roughly 53,000 clones are present, about 83% being singletons, with the ten largest covering just under 30%. The sequenced sample was peripheral blood, obtained from a patient treated with photon-based radiotherapy. The gene calls are TRBV9 and TRBJ2-5; either TRBD1 or TRBD2 may fit D (5 bases each). The end of the DNA is better explained by TRBJ2-7, so the J call may be wrong. The TCR was taken from a man aged 50-60 years with gastric cancer. The CDR3 here is CASSLLGEWYEQYF. CDR3 DNA sequence: TGTGCCAGCAGCCTGTTGGGGGAGTGGTACGAGCAGTACTTC.